These 21 T cell receptor beta chains came from one sample sequenced in a study of shared clonotypes between healthy human individuals. Sequenced by immunoSEQ multiplex PCR; TCRdb stores in-frame clones only, minus some. The table has 90,000 to 120,000 clones, around 64% seen once. Source material: memory CD8+ T cells sorted from blood. Subset given: CD45RO+ cells pooled with CCR7-negative TemRA cells. The receptors stem from a woman in her twenties or thirties in good health.

Points on this clone: Other DNA sequences in the sample encode the same CDR3. This sequence joins TRBV10-1 and TRBJ2-1, with no clear D. Germline V CDR1 and CDR2: WNHNN, SYGVQD (reference sequence). V lost 3 bases to trimming and J lost 9 bases, with 6 bases between them. CDR3 length: 11 amino acids. As DNA, the CDR3 is TGCGCCAGCAGTGACGAGAGTGAGCAGTTCTTC. Protein product: CASSDESEQFF.

This clone was seen a handful of times. The rearrangement uses TRBV10-1 and TRBJ2-7; TRBD2 matches at 8 bases. V lost 4 bases and J lost 4; bases outside the gene matches: 0. CDR1 and CDR2 from the germline V gene are WNHNN and SYGVQD (reference sequence). The CDR3 consists of 12 residues. DNA of the CDR3: TGCGCCAGCAGTGCTAGCGGGTACGAGCAGTACTTC. Translating it yields CASSASGYEQYF.

The rearrangement joins TRBV9 to TRBJ2-5; 7 bases align to TRBD2. Germline CDR1 SGDLS, CDR2 YYNGEE. J lost 1 base, V lost 5 bases, and 5 bases had no gene match. This CDR3 region has 14 residues. CDR3: CASSMGGTQETQYF. In DNA, the CDR3 is TGTGCCAGCAGTATGGGGGGGACCCAAGAGACCCAGTACTTC. The full variable domain, rest sourced from reference TRBV9 and TRBJ2-5, is DSGVTQTPKHLITATGQRVTLRCSPRSGDLSVYWYQQSLDQGLQFLIQYYNGEERAKGNILERFSAQQFPDLHSELNLSSLELGDSALYFCASSMGGTQETQYFGPGTRLLVL.

The CDR3 region is CASSSQGSTATQYF. The CDR3 nucleotides are TGTGCCAGCAGCTCACAGGGGAGTACGGCTACGCAGTATTTT. The chain employs TRBV4-2 and TRBJ2-3; 7 bases match TRBD1. The V gene end was trimmed by 5 bases and the J gene end by 8 bases; junction bases not matched to a gene: 10. This CDR3 has 14 amino acids. Germline CDR1 is LGHNA and CDR2 is YNFKEQ.

This clone was seen only once. J is TRBJ2-7 and V is TRBV30, with a weak D call TRBD2 (5 bases). The CDR3 is made up of 11 amino acids. Germline V gene lookup returns CDR1 GTSNPN and CDR2 SVGIG (reference sequence). V dropped 5 bases and J dropped 7 bases, with 12 bases sitting between them. CDR3 in amino acids: CAWFVGAEQYF. Here the CDR3 DNA reads TGTGCCTGGTTTGTGGGAGCAGAGCAGTACTTC.

The CDR3 DNA follows: TGTGCCAGCAGCGCTAGCGAATCCTCCTACGAGCAGTACTTC. Its translation: CASSASESSYEQYF. V usage is TRBV11-2 and J usage is TRBJ2-7; a weak D match, TRBD2 (6 bases). Deletions cut 5 bases from V and 0 bases from J, with 11 bases between. This CDR3 comprises 14 residues. Germline V gives CDR1 SGHAT, CDR2 FQNNGV.

This clone has more than one count but fewer than ten. The chain is built from TRBV7-3 and TRBJ2-6; D perhaps matches TRBD1 (6 bases). Per the germline V gene, CDR1 is SGHTA and CDR2 is FQGTGA. V dropped 5 bases and J dropped 1 base, with 21 bases sitting between them. This CDR3 spans 19 amino acids. In DNA, the CDR3 is TGTGCCAGCAGCATATCCGGGTGGACAGAGCTTTCTGGGGCCAACGTCCTGACTTTC. Amino acids: CASSISGWTELSGANVLTF.

V gene TRBV28 combines with J gene TRBJ2-1; 8 positions agree with TRBD2. V trimming: 2 bases; J trimming: 4 bases; junction bases outside the gene matches: 1. The length of the CDR3 is 14 residues. CDR1 and CDR2 from the germline V gene are MDHEN and SYDVKM. DNA of the CDR3: TGTGCCAGCAGTTTAGCGGGAGGTTACAATGAGCAGTTCTTC. Translation gives CASSLAGGYNEQFF.

The J gene is TRBJ2-1, the V gene TRBV19; D call uncertain. The V gene lost 5 bases and the J gene lost 6 bases, with 11 bases spanning the gap. Per germline, CDR1 LNHDA and CDR2 SQIVND (reference sequence). The CDR3 has 13 residues. This CDR3 is CASSFNLGNEQFF. Written as DNA, the CDR3 is TGTGCCAGTAGTTTCAACTTGGGCAATGAGCAGTTCTTC.

This clone was seen just once. This chain's CDR3 is CASSEVIVAPGGNEQFF. Here the CDR3 DNA reads TGTGCCAGCAGTGAAGTGATAGTAGCTCCGGGAGGCAATGAGCAGTTCTTC. The chain has TRBV6-1 and TRBJ2-1; TRBD2 aligns across 7 bases. Germline CDR1 is MNHNS and CDR2 is SASEGT. V lost 1 base, J lost 6 bases, and 12 bases stayed unmatched. The CDR3 length is 17 residues.

This rearrangement joins TRBV4-2 to TRBJ2-1; D is possibly TRBD2 (6 bases). The CDR3 has 11 residues. V was shortened by 7 bases and J by 9 bases, with 10 bases between the two germline ends. Germline V gene lookup returns CDR1 LGHNA and CDR2 YNFKEQ. The CDR3 loop reads CASTAGSEQFF. CDR3 nucleotide sequence: TGTGCCAGCACCGCGGGGAGTGAGCAGTTCTTC.

This clone was seen only a few times. J is TRBJ1-5 and V is TRBV28, with D possibly being TRBD1 (6 bases). Germline V lookup: CDR1 MDHEN, CDR2 SYDVKM. V was shortened by 9 bases and J by 0 bases, with 15 bases between the two germline ends. This CDR3 is 15 amino acids long. CDR3 bases: TGTGCCAGTCGAGACAGGAGTAATAGCAATCAGCCCCAGCATTTT. This codes for CASRDRSNSNQPQHF.

The chain employs TRBV15 and TRBJ2-4; a weak D match, TRBD2 (6 bases). The CDR3 contains 17 residues. V lost 4 bases and J lost 6, with 22 bases in between. The germline V gene has CDR1 LNHNV and CDR2 YYDKDF (reference sequence). CDR3 bases: TGTGCCACCAGCACTGCTCGAGATGAGGGGAGGACAAACATTCAGTACTTC. This codes for CATSTARDEGRTNIQYF.

The V gene is TRBV10-1, the J gene TRBJ2-3; 7 bases match TRBD2. CDR3 length: 16 amino acids. Germline assignment: CDR1 WNHNN and CDR2 SYGVQD (reference sequence). V gave up 7 bases and J gave up 1 base; unmatched junction bases: 11. The CDR3 DNA follows: TGCGCCAGCATTTTACCGGGAGGCGGTGGCACAGATACGCAGTATTTT. Translation gives CASILPGGGGTDTQYF.

There are a few counts of this clone. The V call is TRBV25-1, the J call TRBJ2-2; no reliable D call. The CDR3 is made up of 15 amino acids. V was clipped by 2 bases and J by 2 bases, with 9 bases between them. The germline CDR1 and CDR2 sequences are MGHDK and SYGVNS. This CDR3 reads CASSERAVNTGELFF. CDR3 bases: TGTGCCAGCAGTGAACGGGCAGTTAACACCGGGGAGCTGTTTTTT.

The J gene is TRBJ2-7, the V gene TRBV13, with D possibly being TRBD1 or TRBD2 (6 bases each). The CDR3 contains 16 residues. Per the germline V gene, CDR1 is PRHDT and CDR2 is FYEKMQ (reference sequence). V shed 6 bases and J shed 6 bases, with 24 bases lying between them. The DNA for the CDR3 is TGTGCCAGCAGTTCCGGTGTCCCCCTTGGGGGGCGCGAGCAGTACTTC. This encodes CASSSGVPLGGREQYF.

This clone was counted only a few times. V is TRBV5-4 and J is TRBJ2-1; D ambiguous. CDR1 is SGHNT and CDR2 is YYREEE in the germline V gene (reference sequence). The CDR3 is made up of 13 amino acids. The V and J ends lost 4 bases and 10 bases respectively, with 15 bases between them. The CDR3 sequence: CASSEDLVLEQFF. CDR3 coding DNA: TGTGCCAGCAGCGAAGATCTGGTACTGGAGCAGTTCTTC.

This chain connects TRBV28 to TRBJ2-7, with 15 bases lining up with TRBD2. In germline, CDR1 is MDHEN, CDR2 SYDVKM. This CDR3 is built from 20 residues. Trimming at V came to 5 bases and at J to 4 bases, leaving 18 bases not matched to a gene. CDR3 protein: CASSRYQGFPGLAGGYEQYF. CDR3 sequence (DNA): TGTGCCAGCAGTCGCTATCAGGGGTTTCCGGGACTAGCGGGAGGATACGAGCAGTACTTC.

The V call is TRBV2, the J call TRBJ1-5; D is unresolved. This CDR3 comprises 15 residues. Deletions cut 0 bases from V and 3 bases from J, with 9 bases between. Germline V gene data show CDR1 as SNHLY and CDR2 as FYNNEI. CDR3 bases: TGTGCCAGCAGTGAAGCGTCGGGGAACAATCAGCCCCAGCATTTT. As protein: CASSEASGNNQPQHF.

The chain has TRBV29-1 and TRBJ1-2, with D uncertain. The germline V gene has CDR1 SQVTM and CDR2 ANQGSEA. The CDR3 loop spans 11 amino acids. The V end lost 8 bases, the J end lost 8 bases, and 15 bases lay between the germline ends. CDR3 region: CSTEELGGYTF. The CDR3 region has the DNA TGCAGCACGGAAGAGTTGGGCGGCTACACCTTC.

The chain joins TRBV7-3 to TRBJ2-2; 14 nucleotides align to TRBD2. Trimming cost V 7 bases and J 1 base; bases outside gene matches: 14. In germline, CDR1 is SGHTA, CDR2 FQGTGA. The CDR3 contains 20 residues. The CDR3 protein is CASNLPRLAGGPENTGELFF. The CDR3 region has the DNA TGTGCCAGCAACCTCCCTCGACTAGCGGGAGGGCCGGAGAACACCGGGGAGCTGTTTTTT.